This T cell receptor (beta chain) was sequenced during a study of shared clonotypes between healthy human individuals. Points from the study as a whole: It was the non-shared clonotypes that had lower generation probabilities than clonotypes shared by all four donors.

Details on this clone: Its antigen is not known. Additional DNA sequences in this sample encode the identical CDR3.

CD45RA-negative memory and CD45RA+ naive subsets were split from the CD4+ cells. Template for every sorted-subset replicate PCR totaled approximately 0.2 ug DNA, roughly 30,000 T cell genomes. In the original workflow: In the immunoSEQ data, sequences were junction-only and lacked quality scores, so filtering differed. Repertoires were generated with immunoSEQ multiplex PCR, while TCRdb's copy carries only in-frame clones and drops some. V, J and clone size are those of that table, while D and trimming were read from the DNA. The table includes 150,000 to 200,000 clones, just under 95% detected once. V was cut by 4 bases and J by 4 bases, with 5 bases left in between. Germline V gene data show CDR1 as MDHEN and CDR2 as SYDVKM. The CDR3 is 12 amino acids.

This rearrangement joins TRBV28 to TRBJ1-5; D is unresolved. The clonotype originates from a woman in her twenties or thirties in good health. Input material: naive CD4+ T cells sorted from blood. As for subset: CD45RA+ positively selected. This CDR3 is CASSWGNQPQHF. DNA of the CDR3: TGTGCCAGCAGTTGGGGAAATCAGCCCCAGCATTTT.